What follows is one T cell receptor beta chain and its context. This CDR3 region has 17 residues. With V trimmed by 1 base and J by 2 bases, 5 bases remained unmatched. CDR1 MNHEY and CDR2 SMNVEV come from the germline V gene (reference sequence). The entry originates in a study of blood T cell repertoires in COVID-19. Study details: Material from acute and convalescent COVID-19 was sourced from the United States, Italy and Spain.

As originally analysed: Amplification of reference gene primers was used by the study to estimate nucleated cell counts. The repertoire was sequenced with immunoSEQ multiplex PCR; TCRdb's copy has only in-frame clones and lacks some. Clonal size and the V and J genes are those of that table, whereas D and trimming came from the DNA. The sample records 300,000 to 400,000 clones, 80% to 90% being singletons. Patients of the Seattle cohort, enrolled during active infection, were followed longitudinally. The sequence was collected from a man aged 25 to 40 with COVID-19, enrolled during active disease. Sequencing was performed on peripheral blood. The chain has TRBV27 and TRBJ2-2; TRBD2 aligns across 9 bases. CDR3 coding DNA: TGTGCCAGCAGTTTATTAGCGGGAGTGCTTAACACCGGGGAGCTGTTTTTT. Translating it yields CASSLLAGVLNTGELFF.